A selection of T cell receptor beta chains follows, all from one sample in a study of cytomegalovirus exposure and HLA in healthy donors. Profiling relied on immunoSEQ multiplex PCR, and the TCRdb table lists in-frame clones only, not all of them. The data show about 210,000 clones, about three quarters seen once. Sequences were obtained from PBMCs. Source of these receptors: a male donor in good health and CMV-seronegative. CDR3s include the opening cysteine and the closing phenylalanine or tryptophan. The D gene is left open where the match is weak. Rows give clone size only sometimes, using once, few, many, or a class for an expanded clone.

V	size	J	D	DNA	CDR3
TRBV6-6	once	TRBJ1-2	TRBD1	TGTGCCAGCAGTTACCGAGGACAGGGGGCAACCTATGGCTACACCTTC	CASSYRGQGATYGYTF
TRBV7-6	once	TRBJ1-1	NA	TGTGCCAGCAGCTTAGGTGAGGGAACACGGGGAAACACTGAAGCTTTCTTT	CASSLGEGTRGNTEAFF
TRBV5-4	few	TRBJ1-1	NA	TGTGCCAGCAGCTTAGAGGAGGGGATCCGCACTGAAGCTTTCTTT	CASSLEEGIRTEAFF
TRBV28	NA	TRBJ2-7	TRBD2	TGTGCCAGCACCCGCTTCGAGACTAGCGGGAGTGACGAGCAGTACTTC	CASTRFETSGSDEQYF
TRBV6-1	NA	TRBJ1-2	NA	TGTGCCAGCAGTTCGTCCGGGGACTATGGCTACACCTTC	CASSSSGDYGYTF
TRBV7-6	NA	TRBJ1-5	NA	TGTGCCAGCAGCTCACAAACAGGGAAACATCAGCCCCAGCATTTT	CASSSQTGKHQPQHF
TRBV28	few	TRBJ1-2	NA	TGTGCCAGCAGTTCAGGATTAGTCCATGGCTACACCTTC	CASSSGLVHGYTF
TRBV7-2	NA	TRBJ2-7	TRBD1	TGTGCCAGCAGCTCGCCCGGACAGGGGTACGAGCAGTACTTC	CASSSPGQGYEQYF
TRBV6-5	NA	TRBJ2-3	NA	TGTGCCAGCAGTTACGGAGGCGGGTCCCAGTATTTT	CASSYGGGSQYF
TRBV29-1	NA	TRBJ1-2	NA	TGCAGCGTTGAAGAAAAACAGACTAACTATGGCTACACCTTC	CSVEEKQTNYGYTF
TRBV6-5	once	TRBJ2-2	NA	TGTGCCAGCAGCCCGGGACTGGCTTGGCGGGAGCTGTTTTTT	CASSPGLAWRELFF
TRBV29-1	NA	TRBJ2-2	TRBD2	TGCAGCGGAGGACTAGCGGGAGGGGGTGGGGAGCTGTTTTTT	CSGGLAGGGGELFF
TRBV7-8	NA	TRBJ2-1	TRBD1	TGTGCCAGCAGCTACGGACAGGACTTCAATGAGCAGTTCTTC	CASSYGQDFNEQFF
TRBV27	NA	TRBJ2-7	TRBD1	TGTGCCAGCAGCCGGACAGGAGCCATAATCTACGAGCAGTACTTC	CASSRTGAIIYEQYF
TRBV4-3	NA	TRBJ2-1	NA	TGCGCCAGCAGCCAAGATAGCAGGGGAAGCTCCTACAATGAGCAGTTCTTC	CASSQDSRGSSYNEQFF
TRBV5-6	NA	TRBJ1-4	TRBD1	TGTGCCAGCAGCAGTACAAAGAGACAGGGGAGTGCTACTAATGAAAAACTGTTTTTT	CASSSTKRQGSATNEKLFF
TRBV5-1	few	TRBJ1-6	NA	TGCGCCAGCAGCTTACAACAGGCCTTCTATAATTCACCCCTCCACTTT	CASSLQQAFYNSPLHF
TRBV28	NA	TRBJ1-5	NA	TGTGCCAGCAGTTTATTGGCTCCGGGGATTCGGGGCAATCAGCCCCAGCATTTT	CASSLLAPGIRGNQPQHF
TRBV2	NA	TRBJ2-7	NA	TGTGCCAGCAGTGGATACGGGGTCAGCTCCTACGAGCAGTACTTC	CASSGYGVSSYEQYF
TRBV9	NA	TRBJ1-1	TRBD1	TGTGCCAGCAGCGCAAAGCCACCGGGACAGGGCCCGTGGAACACTGAAGCTTTCTTT	CASSAKPPGQGPWNTEAFF
TRBV10-1	NA	TRBJ1-6	TRBD1	TGCGCCAGCAGTGGACCGGGACAGGAGATGGCCCTCCACTTT	CASSGPGQEMALHF
TRBV6-1	NA	TRBJ2-7	TRBD1	TGTGCCAGCAGGGACCGGGACAGGGCCTACGAGCAGTACTTC	CASRDRDRAYEQYF
TRBV4-2	NA	TRBJ2-5	NA	TGTGCCAGCAGCCAAGAAAGCCGTATCCAAGAGACCCAGTACTTC	CASSQESRIQETQYF
TRBV7-6	once	TRBJ2-1	NA	TGTGCCAGCAGCTTAGCGGAGACTAGAATAAACAATGAGCAGTTCTTC	CASSLAETRINNEQFF
TRBV19	NA	TRBJ2-7	TRBD1	TGTGCCAGTTCACTAGGGGGACAGAACTACGAGCAGTACTTC	CASSLGGQNYEQYF
TRBV28	NA	TRBJ1-1	NA	TGTGCCAGCACTCCAGGCCTGGGGAACACTGAAGCTTTCTTT	CASTPGLGNTEAFF
TRBV4-3	few	TRBJ2-1	TRBD2	TGCGCCAGCAGCCAAACGGCCGGGACTAGCGGGGGAAATGAGCAGTTCTTC	CASSQTAGTSGGNEQFF
TRBV5-6	few	TRBJ2-7	TRBD1	TGTGCCAGCAGCTCCCGGGACAGGATAGGTTACGAGCAGTACTTC	CASSSRDRIGYEQYF
TRBV28	NA	TRBJ2-3	TRBD1	TGTGCCAGCAGTTCCCGACAGGGGGGTACAGATACGCAGTATTTT	CASSSRQGGTDTQYF
TRBV5-1	NA	TRBJ2-7	NA	TGCGCCAGCAGCTTGACAGGGTTTAACGACGAGCAGTACTTC	CASSLTGFNDEQYF
TRBV6-1	NA	TRBJ2-7	TRBD1	TGTGCCAGCAGTGAAGCGTTACAGGGGATCTACGAGCAGTACTTC	CASSEALQGIYEQYF
TRBV25-1	NA	TRBJ1-5	NA	TGTGCCAGCAGTGAGTTTGGGGGCGCGAGCAATCAGCCCCAGCATTTT	CASSEFGGASNQPQHF
TRBV2	NA	TRBJ2-1	NA	TGTGCCAGCATGAAGCTTGGTTCCTACAATGAGCAGTTCTTC	CASMKLGSYNEQFF
TRBV10-3	NA	TRBJ1-2	TRBD1	TGTGCCATCAGTGTAGTACAGGGGAGCGGCTACACCTTC	CAISVVQGSGYTF
TRBV25-1	NA	TRBJ2-3	TRBD2	TGTGCCAGCAGTCCCAGACTAGCGGGGGGAACAGATACGCAGTATTTT	CASSPRLAGGTDTQYF
TRBV9	NA	TRBJ2-3	NA	TGTGCCAGCAGCGTAGAGGACACCACAGATACGCAGTATTTT	CASSVEDTTDTQYF
TRBV10-3	NA	TRBJ2-5	NA	TGTGCCAGCCGTTCCGGGGAGACCCAGTACTTC	CASRSGETQYF
TRBV5-1	NA	TRBJ2-7	TRBD2	TGCGCCAGCAGCTTGGCTAGCGGGAGCCACGAGCAGTACTTC	CASSLASGSHEQYF
TRBV21-1	NA	TRBJ2-7	NA	TGTGCCAGCAGCAAATGGACAGGGGGTAGAGGCGAGCAGTACTTC	CASSKWTGGRGEQYF